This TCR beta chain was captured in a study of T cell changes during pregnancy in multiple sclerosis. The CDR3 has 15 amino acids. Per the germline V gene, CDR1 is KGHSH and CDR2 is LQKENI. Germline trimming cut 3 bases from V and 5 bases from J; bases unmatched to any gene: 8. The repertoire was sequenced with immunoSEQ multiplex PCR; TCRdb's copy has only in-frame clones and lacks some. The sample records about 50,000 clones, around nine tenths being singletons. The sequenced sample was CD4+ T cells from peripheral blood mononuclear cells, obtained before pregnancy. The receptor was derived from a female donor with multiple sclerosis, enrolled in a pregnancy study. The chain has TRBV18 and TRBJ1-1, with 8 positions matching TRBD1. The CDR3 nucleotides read TGTGCCAGCTCACCTCAAGGACAGGGCGGTACTGAAGCTTTCTTT. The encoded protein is CASSPQGQGGTEAFF.